The 11 T cell receptor beta chains below all came from one sample that was sequenced in a study of cytomegalovirus exposure and HLA in healthy donors. Data came from immunoSEQ multiplex PCR; TCRdb stores just in-frame clones and leaves some out. Of 150,000 to 200,000 clones in the sample, approximately 81% were seen once. Sequenced material: PBMCs. These receptors were obtained from a man aged 18 to 30 in good health and CMV-seropositive.

The rearrangement joins TRBV2 to TRBJ2-5, with 7 bases aligning to TRBD2. The CDR3 covers 14 residues. V lost 1 base and J lost 2; bases outside the gene matches: 1. The germline V gene encodes CDR1 SNHLY and CDR2 FYNNEI. The CDR3 loop reads CASSEGGGQETQYF. The CDR3, as DNA: TGTGCCAGCAGTGAAGGGGGGGGGCAAGAGACCCAGTACTTC. Filled out from reference TRBV2 and TRBJ2-5, the complete variable domain reads EPEVTQTPSHQVTQMGQEVILRCVPISNHLYFYWYRQILGQKVEFLVSFYNNEISEKSEIFDDQFSVERPDGSNFTLKIRSTKLEDSAMYFCASSEGGGQETQYFGPGTRLLVL.

In DNA form, the CDR3 reads TGTGCCAGCAGTGGATCCGGGGGGCAAGAGACCCAGTACTTC. Its protein product is CASSGSGGQETQYF. This chain uses TRBV2 with TRBJ2-5; TRBD2 aligns across 7 bases. The CDR3 length is 14 residues. Germline V gene data show CDR1 as SNHLY and CDR2 as FYNNEI. The J segment lost 2 bases and the V segment lost 4 bases, leaving 4 bases of the junction unmatched.

The chain couples TRBV5-6 to TRBJ2-3, with 9 bases lining up with TRBD1. The J segment lost 4 bases and the V segment lost 3 bases, leaving 3 bases of the junction unmatched. Germline CDR1 reads SGHDT; CDR2 reads YYEEEE. The CDR3 extends over 14 amino acids. The CDR3 nucleotides are TGTGCCAGCAGCTCAAGGACAGGGGCAGATACGCAGTATTTT. Translation: CASSSRTGADTQYF. Full variable domain (missing parts from reference TRBV5-6 and TRBJ2-3): DAGVTQSPTHLIKTRGQQVTLRCSPKSGHDTVSWYQQALGQGPQFIFQYYEEEERQRGNFPDRFSGHQFPNYSSELNVNALLLGDSALYLCASSSRTGADTQYFGPGTRLTVL.

This clone has just a few counts. The rearrangement uses TRBV18 and TRBJ2-2; a weak D match, TRBD1 (6 bases). The CDR3 is 17 residues long. The germline gives CDR1 KGHSH, CDR2 LQKENI. With 3 bases removed from V and 3 bases from J, the gap between germline ends came to 17 bases. The CDR3: CASSPKIRTVYTGELFF. The CDR3 nucleotides are TGTGCCAGCTCACCTAAGATTAGGACAGTCTACACCGGGGAGCTGTTTTTT.

The chain uses TRBV28 and TRBJ2-7; a weak D match, TRBD1 (6 bases). The CDR3 runs to 17 residues. V shed 4 bases and J shed 1 base, with 20 bases lying between them. Per the germline V gene, CDR1 is MDHEN and CDR2 is SYDVKM. The CDR3 reads CASSSMHITGKSYEQYF. The CDR3, as DNA: TGTGCCAGCAGTTCCATGCATATCACAGGGAAATCCTACGAGCAGTACTTC.

This sequence joins TRBV19 and TRBJ1-2; 7 nucleotides agree with TRBD1. The CDR3 extends over 15 amino acids. Germline V gene data show CDR1 as LNHDA and CDR2 as SQIVND (reference sequence). With 3 bases clipped from V and 7 bases from J, the junction kept 11 bases outside the gene matches. The CDR3 sequence is CASSILNRGRVGYTF. CDR3 nucleotides: TGTGCCAGTAGTATCCTGAACAGGGGACGTGTTGGCTACACCTTC.

The chain combines TRBV27 with TRBJ2-1, with D possibly TRBD2 on 6 matching bases. V was shortened by 3 bases and J by 5 bases, with 8 bases between the two germline ends. CDR3 length: 13 residues. In germline, CDR1 is MNHEY, CDR2 SMNVEV (reference sequence). CDR3 nucleotides: TGTGCCAGCAGTTTTATAGCGGACAATGAGCAGTTCTTC. As protein: CASSFIADNEQFF.

The rearrangement joins TRBV4-1 to TRBJ2-3; 9 positions match TRBD2. The CDR3 has 17 amino acids. Looked up from germline, CDR1 is MGHRA and CDR2 is YSYEKL. The trim removed 1 base at V and 5 bases at J, leaving 10 bases unmatched. CDR3 residues: CASSQAGREGRGDTQYF. CDR3 coding DNA: TGCGCCAGCAGCCAAGCGGGGCGGGAGGGCCGTGGAGATACGCAGTATTTT.

This clone was observed a few times. The chain uses TRBV2 and TRBJ2-2, with D possibly TRBD1 on 6 matching bases. The germline V gene has CDR1 SNHLY and CDR2 FYNNEI. The CDR3 runs 14 residues. The ends were cut back, 5 bases at V and 7 bases at J, with 14 bases in the middle. This chain's CDR3 is CASSQQQGYGELFF. The CDR3, as DNA: TGTGCCAGCAGTCAACAACAGGGATACGGGGAGCTGTTTTTT.

The V gene is TRBV5-4, the J gene TRBJ1-1; a possible D gene is TRBD1 (5 bases). Trimming removed 4 bases from V and 1 base from J, with 14 bases in between. The CDR3 length is 15 residues. Germline CDR1 is SGHNT and CDR2 is YYREEE (reference sequence). The CDR3 loop is CASSVSGGRNTEAFF. The CDR3 DNA follows: TGTGCCAGCAGCGTCAGTGGGGGGAGGAACACTGAAGCTTTCTTT.

The chain employs TRBV30 and TRBJ2-6; D not certain. V lost 1 base and J 1 base, leaving 14 bases between the germline ends. The germline V gene has CDR1 GTSNPN and CDR2 SVGIG (reference sequence). This CDR3 contains 17 residues. The CDR3 spells CAWSGGLRRSGANVLTF. DNA of the CDR3: TGTGCCTGGAGTGGCGGATTAAGACGGTCTGGGGCCAACGTCCTGACTTTC.